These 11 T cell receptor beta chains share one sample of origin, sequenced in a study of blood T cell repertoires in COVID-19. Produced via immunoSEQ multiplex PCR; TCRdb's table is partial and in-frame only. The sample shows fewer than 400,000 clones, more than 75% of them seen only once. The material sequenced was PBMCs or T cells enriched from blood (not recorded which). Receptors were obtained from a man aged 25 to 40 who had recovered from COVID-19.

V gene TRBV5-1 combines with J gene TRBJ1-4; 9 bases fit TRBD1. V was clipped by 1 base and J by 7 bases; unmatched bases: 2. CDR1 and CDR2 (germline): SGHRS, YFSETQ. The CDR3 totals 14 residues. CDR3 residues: CASSLMTGGEKLFF. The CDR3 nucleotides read TGCGCCAGCAGCTTGATGACAGGGGGTGAAAAACTGTTTTTT. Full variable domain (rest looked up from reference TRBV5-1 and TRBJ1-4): KAGVTQTPRYLIKTRGQQVTLSCSPISGHRSVSWYQQTPGQGLQFLFEYFSETQRNKGNFPGRFSGRQFSNSRSEMNVSTLELGDSALYLCASSLMTGGEKLFFGSGTQLSVL.

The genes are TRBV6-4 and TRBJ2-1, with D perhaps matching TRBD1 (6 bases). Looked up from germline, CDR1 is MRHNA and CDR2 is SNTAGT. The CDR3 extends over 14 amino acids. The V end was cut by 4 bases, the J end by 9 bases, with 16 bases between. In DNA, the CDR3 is TGTGCCAGCAGTGTCTCCGGGACACTGGGTGAGCAGTTCTTC. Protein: CASSVSGTLGEQFF.

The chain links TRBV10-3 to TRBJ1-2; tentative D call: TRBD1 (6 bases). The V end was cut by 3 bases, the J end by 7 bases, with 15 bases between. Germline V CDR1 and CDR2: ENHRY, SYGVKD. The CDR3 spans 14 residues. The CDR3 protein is CAISEGLGASGYTF. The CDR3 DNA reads TGTGCCATCAGTGAAGGTCTGGGGGCGTCTGGCTACACCTTC.

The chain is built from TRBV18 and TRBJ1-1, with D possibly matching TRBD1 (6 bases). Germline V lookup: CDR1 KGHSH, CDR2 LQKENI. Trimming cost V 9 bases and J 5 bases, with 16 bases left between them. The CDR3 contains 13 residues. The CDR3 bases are TGTGCCAGTTTTACCAGGGGTGGGACTGAAGCTTTCTTT. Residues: CASFTRGGTEAFF.

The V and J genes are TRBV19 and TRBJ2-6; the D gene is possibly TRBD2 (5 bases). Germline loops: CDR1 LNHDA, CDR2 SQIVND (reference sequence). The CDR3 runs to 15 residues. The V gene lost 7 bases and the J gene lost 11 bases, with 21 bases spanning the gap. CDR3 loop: CASTSGKVPSHVLTF. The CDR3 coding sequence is TGTGCCAGTACCTCCGGGAAAGTGCCTTCCCACGTCCTGACTTTC.

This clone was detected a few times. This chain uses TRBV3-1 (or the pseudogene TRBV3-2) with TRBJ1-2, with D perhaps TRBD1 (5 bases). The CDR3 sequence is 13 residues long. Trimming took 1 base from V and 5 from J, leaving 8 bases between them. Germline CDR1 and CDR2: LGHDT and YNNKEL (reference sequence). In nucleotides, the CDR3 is TGTGCCAGCAGCCAAGCCAGGGTGTATGGCTACACCTTC. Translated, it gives CASSQARVYGYTF.

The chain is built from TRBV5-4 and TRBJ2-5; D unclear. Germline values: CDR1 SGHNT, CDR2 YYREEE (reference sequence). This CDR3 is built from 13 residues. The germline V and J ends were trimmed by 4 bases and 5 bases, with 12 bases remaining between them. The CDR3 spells CASSPLERETQYF. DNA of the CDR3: TGTGCCAGCAGCCCTCTCGAGAGGGAGACCCAGTACTTC.

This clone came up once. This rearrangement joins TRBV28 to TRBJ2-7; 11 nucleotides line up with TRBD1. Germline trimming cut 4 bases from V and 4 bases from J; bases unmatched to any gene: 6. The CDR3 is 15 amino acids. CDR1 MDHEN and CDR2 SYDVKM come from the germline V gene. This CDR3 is CASSSSGTGGYEQYF. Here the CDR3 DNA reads TGTGCCAGCAGTTCCTCCGGGACAGGGGGTTACGAGCAGTACTTC.

In nucleotides, the CDR3 is TGCAGCGTGCAGGGTCCTACCTCCTACGAGCAGTACTTC. Amino acid sequence: CSVQGPTSYEQYF. The V call is TRBV29-1, the J call TRBJ2-7; D is perhaps TRBD1 (5 bases). Germline CDR1 SQVTM, CDR2 ANQGSEA. The CDR3 runs 13 residues. V lost 6 bases and J lost 0, with 12 bases in between.

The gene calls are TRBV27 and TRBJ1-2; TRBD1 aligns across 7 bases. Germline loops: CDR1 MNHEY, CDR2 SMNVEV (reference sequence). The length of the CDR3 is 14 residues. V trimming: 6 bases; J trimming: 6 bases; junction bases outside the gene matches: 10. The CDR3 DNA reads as TGTGCCAGCAGCGCCCAGGGGGTAAGCGATGGCTACACCTTC. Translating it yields CASSAQGVSDGYTF.

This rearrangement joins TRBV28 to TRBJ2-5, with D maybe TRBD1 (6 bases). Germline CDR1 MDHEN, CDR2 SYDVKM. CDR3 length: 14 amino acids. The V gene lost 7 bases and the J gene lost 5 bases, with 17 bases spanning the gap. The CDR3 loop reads CASTHLGGTETQYF. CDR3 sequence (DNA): TGTGCCAGCACCCACTTAGGGGGAACGGAGACCCAGTACTTC. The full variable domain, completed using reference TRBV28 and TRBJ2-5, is DVKVTQSSRYLVKRTGEKVFLECVQDMDHENMFWYRQDPGLGLRLIYFSYDVKMKEKGDIPEGYSVSREKKERFSLILESASTNQTSMYLCASTHLGGTETQYFGPGTRLLVL.